These 26 T cell receptor beta chains were all obtained from the same sample, sequenced in a study of shared clonotypes between healthy human individuals. As defined, naive CD8 cells were CD45RO-negative and positively selected for CCR7, with terminally differentiated effector memory CD45RA+ cells excluded. The assay was immunoSEQ multiplex PCR, and TCRdb's table has in-frame clones only and misses some. Of some 2 million clones listed, roughly 95% are singletons. The sequenced sample consisted of naive CD8+ T cells sorted from blood. These receptors all stem from a man aged 18 to 30 in good health.

This clone is a singleton in its sample. V and J are TRBV4-1 and TRBJ2-2, with 8 bases lining up with TRBD1. The CDR3 is made up of 16 amino acids. V trimming: 7 bases; J trimming: 3 bases; junction bases outside the gene matches: 10. The V gene's germline CDR1 is MGHRA and CDR2 YSYEKL. This CDR3 is CASTPRGTGDTGELFF. The CDR3 region has the DNA TGCGCCAGCACCCCCAGGGGGACAGGTGACACCGGGGAGCTGTTTTTT.

The J gene is TRBJ1-3, the V gene TRBV19; D not certain. This CDR3 contains 13 residues. Germline lookup yields CDR1 LNHDA and CDR2 SQIVND (reference sequence). V shed 6 bases and J shed 4 bases, with 10 bases lying between them. CDR3 in DNA: TGTGCCAGTAGCAATCCGACAGGAAACACCATATATTTT. Translation: CASSNPTGNTIYF.

The chain joins TRBV2 to TRBJ1-1; D uncertain. This CDR3 region has 13 residues. Trimming shortened V by 6 bases and J by 1 base, and 9 bases separated the two germline ends. Germline V gene data show CDR1 as SNHLY and CDR2 as FYNNEI. CDR3 residues: CASSLTPNTEAFF. CDR3 DNA sequence: TGTGCCAGCAGCCTGACCCCGAACACTGAAGCTTTCTTT.

V and J are TRBV5-6 and TRBJ2-7; TRBD2 aligns across 7 bases. The germline CDR1 and CDR2 sequences are SGHDT and YYEEEE. This CDR3 contains 15 residues. Trimming removed 3 bases from V and 3 bases from J; junction bases left unmatched: 9. In DNA form, the CDR3 reads TGTGCCAGCAGCTGGGGGGACCGGGAGGTCTACGAGCAGTACTTC. This gives the protein CASSWGDREVYEQYF.

This chain links TRBV28 with TRBJ2-5; TRBD1 matches 7 bases. J gave up 4 bases and V 9 bases, and 8 bases lay outside the gene matches. Germline V gene sequence: CDR1 MDHEN, CDR2 SYDVKM. The CDR3 covers 13 residues. The CDR3 bases are TGTGCCAGTGCAGACAGGGTGCTAGAGACCCAGTACTTC. It is translated as CASADRVLETQYF.

The chain employs TRBV4-1 and TRBJ1-5; 7 bases map to TRBD1. The V segment lost 5 bases and the J segment 1 base; nucleotides outside the gene matches: 5. Germline V gene lookup returns CDR1 MGHRA and CDR2 YSYEKL. This CDR3 region has 15 residues. CDR3 bases: TGCGCCAGCAGCTCAGGGACAGCCAGCAATCAGCCCCAGCATTTT. This encodes CASSSGTASNQPQHF.

The chain employs TRBV4-1 and TRBJ1-6; TRBD1 matches 8 bases. The CDR3 has 15 amino acids. Trimming cost V 4 bases and J 10 bases; bases outside gene matches: 9. CDR1 is MGHRA and CDR2 is YSYEKL in the germline V gene. The CDR3 here is CASSLPTGDRSPLHF. CDR3 DNA: TGCGCCAGCAGCCTACCGACAGGGGACCGATCACCCCTCCACTTT.

For the CDR3, the DNA is TGTGCCAGCAGCGTAGGGGACAGTAATAATTCACCCCTCCACTTT. Protein sequence: CASSVGDSNNSPLHF. The J gene is TRBJ1-6, the V gene TRBV9; 7 bases fit TRBD1. Germline loops: CDR1 SGDLS, CDR2 YYNGEE. V trimming: 0 bases; J trimming: 5 bases; junction bases outside the gene matches: 2. This CDR3 comprises 15 residues. Full variable domain (outside the CDR3, taken from reference TRBV9 and TRBJ1-6): DSGVTQTPKHLITATGQRVTLRCSPRSGDLSVYWYQQSLDQGLQFLIQYYNGEERAKGNILERFSAQQFPDLHSELNLSSLELGDSALYFCASSVGDSNNSPLHFGNGTRLTVT.

The sample holds one count of this clone. The genes are TRBV2 and TRBJ2-1; weak D call: TRBD2 (6 bases). The CDR3 is made up of 14 amino acids. Trimming shortened V by 6 bases and J by 3 bases, and 12 bases separated the two germline ends. Per the germline V gene, CDR1 is SNHLY and CDR2 is FYNNEI. The CDR3 DNA reads TGTGCCAGCAGCCTGGGGACTCGCTACAATGAGCAGTTCTTC. Its translation is CASSLGTRYNEQFF.

This clone was recorded only once. The chain uses TRBV14 and TRBJ2-7; D possibly corresponds to TRBD2 (7 bases). CDR1 is SGHDN, CDR2 FVKESK, per germline. This CDR3 has 15 amino acids. V gave up 5 bases and J gave up 3 bases, with 17 bases separating them. The CDR3: CASSAGAGVSYEQYF. In DNA form, the CDR3 reads TGTGCCAGCAGCGCGGGGGCAGGGGTTAGCTACGAGCAGTACTTC.

The CDR3 protein is CASSVTSLLQFF. Here the CDR3 DNA reads TGTGCCAGCAGTGTTACTAGTCTTCTCCAGTTCTTC. The chain recombines TRBV6-1 with TRBJ2-1, with D possibly TRBD2 on 5 matching bases. Trimming shortened V by 4 bases and J by 13 bases, and 14 bases separated the two germline ends. The CDR3 is 12 amino acids. The germline CDR1 and CDR2 sequences are MNHNS and SASEGT.

V usage is TRBV5-6 and J usage is TRBJ2-2; maybe TRBD1 (5 bases). Germline V CDR1 and CDR2: SGHDT, YYEEEE. V was pared by 9 bases and J by 1 base, with 10 bases between. The CDR3 totals 13 residues. CDR3 in amino acids: CATSTGNTGELFF. For the CDR3, the DNA is TGTGCCACCTCCACAGGGAACACCGGGGAGCTGTTTTTT.

The chain links TRBV15 to TRBJ2-1, with 8 nucleotides matching TRBD2. This CDR3 is 14 amino acids long. Germline-derived CDR1 and CDR2 are LNHNV and YYDKDF (reference sequence). The trim removed 4 bases at V and 7 bases at J, leaving 6 bases unmatched. This CDR3 reads CATSNSGIGNEQFF. The CDR3 DNA is TGTGCCACCAGCAATAGCGGGATAGGTAATGAGCAGTTCTTC.

In the case of this clone: The same CDR3 is also encoded by other DNA sequences in this sample. This chain joins TRBV5-1 and TRBJ2-7; perhaps TRBD1 as D (5 bases). Trimming cost V 4 bases and J 2 bases, with 10 bases left between them. This CDR3 is 13 amino acids long. From germline, CDR1 is SGHRS and CDR2 YFSETQ. CDR3 protein: CASSLQETYEQYF. The CDR3 bases are TGCGCCAGCAGCCTACAGGAGACCTACGAGCAGTACTTC.

The chain combines TRBV5-4 with TRBJ2-7; a weak D match, TRBD1 (5 bases). Germline CDR1 SGHNT, CDR2 YYREEE (reference sequence). The CDR3 is 14 amino acids. Trimming removed 4 bases from V and 2 bases from J, with 13 bases in between. CDR3 sequence (DNA): TGTGCCAGCAGCCTAGGACAAGAACCCTACGAGCAGTACTTC. Amino acid sequence: CASSLGQEPYEQYF.

This clone was picked up one time. This chain joins TRBV5-1 and TRBJ2-7, with D possibly matching TRBD2 (6 bases). This CDR3 has 14 amino acids. Germline lookup yields CDR1 SGHRS and CDR2 YFSETQ. Trimming shortened V by 4 bases and J by 2 bases, and 13 bases separated the two germline ends. The CDR3 region is CASSPGDWTYEQYF. The DNA for the CDR3 is TGCGCCAGCAGCCCCGGGGACTGGACCTACGAGCAGTACTTC.

This chain uses TRBV4-1 with TRBJ2-7, with a weak D call TRBD2 (5 bases). CDR1 MGHRA and CDR2 YSYEKL come from the germline V gene. The CDR3 is made up of 14 amino acids. V dropped 0 bases and J dropped 2 bases, with 8 bases sitting between them. This CDR3 reads CASSQDGSAYEQYF. In DNA form, the CDR3 reads TGCGCCAGCAGCCAAGATGGGAGCGCCTACGAGCAGTACTTC.

A word on this clone: Other DNA sequences from this sample encode an identical CDR3 as well. The chain has TRBV30 and TRBJ2-3; TRBD2 matches at 9 bases. The CDR3 has 14 amino acids. From germline, CDR1 is GTSNPN and CDR2 SVGIG (reference sequence). Unmatched junction bases numbered 1, after V lost 2 bases and J lost 1 base. The CDR3: CAWSIAGGTDTQYF. Here the CDR3 DNA reads TGTGCCTGGAGTATAGCGGGAGGCACAGATACGCAGTATTTT. The full variable domain, its missing parts supplied by reference TRBV30 and TRBJ2-3, is SQTIHQWPATLVQPVGSPLSLECTVEGTSNPNLYWYRQAAGRGLQLLFYSVGIGQISSEVPQNLSASRPQDRQFILSSKKLLLSDSGFYLCAWSIAGGTDTQYFGPGTRLTVL.

The V and J genes are TRBV27 and TRBJ2-7, with D possibly called TRBD1 or TRBD2 (5 bases each). The CDR3 runs 15 residues. The germline gives CDR1 MNHEY, CDR2 SMNVEV (reference sequence). V was shortened by 3 bases and J by 9 bases, with 21 bases between the two germline ends. CDR3 nucleotides: TGTGCCAGCAGTTTCTTAGACGGGACCTCTACGGTGCAGTACTTC. Amino acids: CASSFLDGTSTVQYF.

The chain is built from TRBV27 and TRBJ2-2; D possibly corresponds to TRBD2 (6 bases). The CDR3 contains 14 residues. Trimming took off 5 bases at V and 1 base at J, with 8 bases between the two ends. Per the germline V gene, CDR1 is MNHEY and CDR2 is SMNVEV (reference sequence). The DNA for the CDR3 is TGTGCCAGCAGTGGGGAGGTGAACACCGGGGAGCTGTTTTTT. Translating it yields CASSGEVNTGELFF.

In its sample, this clone was seen a few times. The rearrangement links TRBV30 to TRBJ2-3, with a possible D match to TRBD1 (6 bases). The V and J ends lost 5 bases and 6 bases respectively, with 21 bases between them. Germline CDR1 GTSNPN, CDR2 SVGIG (reference sequence). This CDR3 spans 15 amino acids. Written as DNA, the CDR3 is TGTGCCTGGGGATCTTCTCGACAGGCTTGGGATACGCAGTATTTT. Protein: CAWGSSRQAWDTQYF.

Points on this clone: Other DNA sequences from this sample encode an identical CDR3 as well. For the CDR3, the DNA is TGTGCCAGCAGCGGGGGGCCAAGCTACGAGCAGTACTTC. This gives the protein CASSGGPSYEQYF. The chain links TRBV7-9 to TRBJ2-7; TRBD1 or TRBD2 may be the D gene (6 bases each). With 5 bases removed from V and 3 bases from J, the gap between germline ends came to 11 bases. The CDR3 contains 13 residues. CDR1 is SEHNR, CDR2 FQNEAQ, per germline (reference sequence).

The chain uses TRBV27 and TRBJ1-2, with D possibly matching TRBD1 (5 bases). The V end was cut by 6 bases, the J end by 8 bases, with 31 bases between. Germline V CDR1 and CDR2: MNHEY, SMNVEV (reference sequence). The CDR3 length is 18 residues. In DNA, the CDR3 is TGTGCCAGCAGCTCCCAAGACTATATAGCGGTTGGTAAGGGGGGCTACACCTTC. It encodes CASSSQDYIAVGKGGYTF.

As for this clone: The same CDR3 arises from other DNA sequences in this sample as well. This chain links TRBV4-3 with TRBJ1-6; the D is unclear. Trimming removed 0 bases from V and 10 bases from J, with 7 bases in between. The CDR3 totals 13 residues. Germline V gene sequence: CDR1 LGHNA, CDR2 YSLEER. The CDR3 protein is CASSQDLESPLHF. The DNA for the CDR3 is TGCGCCAGCAGCCAAGATTTGGAGTCACCCCTCCACTTT.

The chain has TRBV7-8 and TRBJ2-7, with 11 nucleotides matching TRBD2. The trim removed 2 bases at V and 6 bases at J, leaving 6 bases unmatched. The CDR3 sequence is 15 residues long. Germline CDR1 SGHVS, CDR2 FQNEAQ. CDR3 sequence (DNA): TGTGCCAGCAGCTTATCTCGACTAGCGGGACCCGAGCAGTACTTC. Its protein product is CASSLSRLAGPEQYF.

This chain joins TRBV6-5 and TRBJ2-3; 8 bases align to TRBD2. From germline, CDR1 is MNHEY and CDR2 SVGAGI. With 8 bases clipped from V and 5 bases from J, the junction kept 12 bases outside the gene matches. The CDR3 contains 15 residues. This CDR3 is CASGMAGGPGDTQYF. The DNA of the CDR3 is TGTGCCAGCGGGATGGCGGGGGGTCCTGGAGATACGCAGTATTTT.